The rows below give T cell receptor beta chains drawn from one sample of a study of beta chain features in type 1 diabetes. The data were produced by immunoSEQ multiplex PCR, yet TCRdb's version contains in-frame clones alone and is incomplete. The top ten hold more than 0.025% of the sample, which has 200,000 to 300,000 clones, roughly 22% seen once. Sequencing input: naive CD4+ T cells from blood. Receptors originate from a woman aged 35 to 49 with type 1 diabetes. Each CDR3 is given with its conserved first and last residue. A D gene is named only where the DNA matches it firmly. Part of the rows lack a size; the others show once, few, many or a class for expanded clones.

CDR3 DNA: TGTGCCAGCAGTTTCGGACAGGGCGATCAGCCCCAGCATTTT
CDR3 protein: CASSFGQGDQPQHF
V gene: TRBV27
J gene: TRBJ1-5
clone size: -
D gene: TRBD1

CDR3 DNA: TGCAGCGTTGCAGGTAGAGACAGGGCCTACGAGCAGTACTTC
CDR3 protein: CSVAGRDRAYEQYF
V gene: TRBV29-1
J gene: TRBJ2-7
clone size: few
D gene: TRBD1

CDR3 DNA: TGTGCCAGCAGTGGGAACATCAGGGGGCCTCCTTCTGGGGCCAACGTCCTGACTTTC
CDR3 protein: CASSGNIRGPPSGANVLTF
V gene: TRBV6-1
J gene: TRBJ2-6
clone size: few
D gene: TRBD1

CDR3 DNA: TGTGCCAGCAGGCAGGCGTGGGGGCCCTACAATGAGCAGTTCTTC
CDR3 protein: CASRQAWGPYNEQFF
V gene: TRBV6-1
J gene: TRBJ2-1
clone size: few
D gene: -

CDR3 DNA: TGTGCCAGCAGCCCCGGGGGACTAAACACCGGGGAGCTGTTTTTT
CDR3 protein: CASSPGGLNTGELFF
V gene: TRBV5-4
J gene: TRBJ2-2
clone size: -
D gene: TRBD2

CDR3 DNA: TGTGCCAGCAGTTTATCCGGAGGCTATGGCTACACCTTC
CDR3 protein: CASSLSGGYGYTF
V gene: TRBV28
J gene: TRBJ1-2
clone size: -
D gene: -

CDR3 DNA: TGTGCCAGCAGCCAACTGGACAGGGCTGGCTACACCTTC
CDR3 protein: CASSQLDRAGYTF
V gene: TRBV4-2
J gene: TRBJ1-2
clone size: few
D gene: TRBD1

CDR3 DNA: TGTGCCAGCACCCTGACAGGGGCGTCCGGGGAGCTGTTTTTT
CDR3 protein: CASTLTGASGELFF
V gene: TRBV25-1
J gene: TRBJ2-2
clone size: few
D gene: TRBD1

CDR3 DNA: TGTGCCTTCCCCTCGGGAAGTGAGCAGTTCTTC
CDR3 protein: CAFPSGSEQFF
V gene: TRBV5-4
J gene: TRBJ2-1
clone size: -
D gene: -

CDR3 DNA: TGTGCCTGGAGCAGGGCGGGAGTCAAAAACATTCAGTACTTC
CDR3 protein: CAWSRAGVKNIQYF
V gene: TRBV30
J gene: TRBJ2-4
clone size: -
D gene: TRBD2

CDR3 DNA: TGTGCCAGCAGCGTAGGTGAGGAGACCCAGTACTTC
CDR3 protein: CASSVGEETQYF
V gene: TRBV9
J gene: TRBJ2-5
clone size: -
D gene: -

CDR3 DNA: TGTGCCAGCTCACCGGGACTCGCCTACAATGAGCAGTTCTTC
CDR3 protein: CASSPGLAYNEQFF
V gene: TRBV18
J gene: TRBJ2-1
clone size: few
D gene: -

CDR3 DNA: TGTGCCAGCAGCCCCCAGGTATCGGCTGAAGCTTTCTTT
CDR3 protein: CASSPQVSAEAFF
V gene: TRBV9
J gene: TRBJ1-1
clone size: few
D gene: -

CDR3 DNA: TGCGCCAGCAGCCCGGCCGGACAGGACACCGGGGAGCTGTTTTTT
CDR3 protein: CASSPAGQDTGELFF
V gene: TRBV5-1
J gene: TRBJ2-2
clone size: -
D gene: TRBD1